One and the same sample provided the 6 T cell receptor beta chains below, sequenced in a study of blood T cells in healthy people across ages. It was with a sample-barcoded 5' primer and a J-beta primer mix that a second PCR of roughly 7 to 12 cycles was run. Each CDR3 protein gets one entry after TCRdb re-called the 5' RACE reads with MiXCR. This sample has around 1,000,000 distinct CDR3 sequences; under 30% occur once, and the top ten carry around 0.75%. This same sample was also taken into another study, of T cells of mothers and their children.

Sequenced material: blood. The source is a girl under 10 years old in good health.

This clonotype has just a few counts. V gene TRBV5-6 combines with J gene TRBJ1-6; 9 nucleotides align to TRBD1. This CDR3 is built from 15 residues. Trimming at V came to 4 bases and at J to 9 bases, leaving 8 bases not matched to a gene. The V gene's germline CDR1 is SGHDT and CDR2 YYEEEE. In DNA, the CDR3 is TGTGCCAGCAGCCCCCGGGACAGGGATGGTTCACCCCTCCACTTT. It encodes CASSPRDRDGSPLHF.

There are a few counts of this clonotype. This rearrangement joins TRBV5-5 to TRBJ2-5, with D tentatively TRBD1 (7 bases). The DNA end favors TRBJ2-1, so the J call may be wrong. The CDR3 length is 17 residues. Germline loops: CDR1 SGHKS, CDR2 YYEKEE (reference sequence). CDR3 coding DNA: TGTGCCAGCAGCAGAGCAGGGGGACTTCCCATTTACAATGAGCAGTTCTTC. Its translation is CASSRAGGLPIYNEQFF.

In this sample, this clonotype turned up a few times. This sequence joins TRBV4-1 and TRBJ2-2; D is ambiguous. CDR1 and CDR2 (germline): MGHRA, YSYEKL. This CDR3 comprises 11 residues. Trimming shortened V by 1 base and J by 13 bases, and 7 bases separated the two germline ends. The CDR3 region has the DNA TGCGCCAGCAGCCAAGGGTTGGCGCTGTTTTTT. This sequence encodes CASSQGLALFF.

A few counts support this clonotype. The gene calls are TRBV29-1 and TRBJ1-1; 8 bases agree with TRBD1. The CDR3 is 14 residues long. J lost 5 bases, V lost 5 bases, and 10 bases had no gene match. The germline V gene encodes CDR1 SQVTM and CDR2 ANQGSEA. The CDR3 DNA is TGCAGCGTTACAGGGGGGAAGAAGGGAACTGAAGCTTTCTTT. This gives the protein CSVTGGKKGTEAFF.

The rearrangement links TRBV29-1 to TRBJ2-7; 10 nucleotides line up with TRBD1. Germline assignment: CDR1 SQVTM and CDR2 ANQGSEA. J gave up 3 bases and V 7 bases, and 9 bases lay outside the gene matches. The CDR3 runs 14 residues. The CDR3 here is CSAGAGTGVYEQYF. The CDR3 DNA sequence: TGCAGCGCTGGGGCAGGGACAGGGGTCTACGAGCAGTACTTC.

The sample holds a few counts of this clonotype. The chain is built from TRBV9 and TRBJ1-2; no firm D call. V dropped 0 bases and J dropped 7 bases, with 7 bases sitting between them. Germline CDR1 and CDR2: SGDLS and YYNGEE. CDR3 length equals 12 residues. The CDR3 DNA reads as TGTGCCAGCAGCGTAGGGGTTTCTGGCTACACCTTC. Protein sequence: CASSVGVSGYTF.